This is a list of T cell receptor beta chains from one sample in a study of shared clonotypes between healthy human individuals. Sequenced by immunoSEQ multiplex PCR; TCRdb stores in-frame clones only, minus some. The sample comprises about 1 million clones, about three quarters of which are singletons, and 1.2% to 1.5% rests with the top ten. Sequenced input: memory CD4+ T cells sorted from blood. The receptor source for this set is a man between 18 and 35 years old in good health. Each CDR3 is given with its conserved first and last residue. The D gene is left open where the match is weak. Clone size is stated in some rows and not others, as once, few, many or a class when expanded.

clone size: .
J gene: TRBJ2-1
V gene: TRBV10-1
D gene: TRBD2
CDR3 DNA: TGCGCCAGCAGTCGACTAGCGGGAGGGCCAGAGTTCTTC
CDR3 protein: CASSRLAGGPEFF

clone size: once
J gene: TRBJ1-3
V gene: TRBV7-2
D gene: TRBD1
CDR3 DNA: TGTGCCAGCACCGGACAGGGTAGAAACACCATATATTTT
CDR3 protein: CASTGQGRNTIYF

clone size: .
J gene: TRBJ1-2
V gene: TRBV30
D gene: TRBD1
CDR3 DNA: TGTGCCTGGAGCCGAACCGGACGACAGGACAGGGGTGGCTACACCTTC
CDR3 protein: CAWSRTGRQDRGGYTF

clone size: .
J gene: TRBJ1-2
V gene: TRBV6-4
D gene: TRBD1
CDR3 DNA: TGTGCCAGCAGTGCGGGACAGGGGTCCTATGGCTACACCTTC
CDR3 protein: CASSAGQGSYGYTF

clone size: .
J gene: TRBJ2-2
V gene: TRBV6-1
D gene: .
CDR3 DNA: TGTGCCAGCGGCCGATTGGAGCTGAACACCGGGGAGCTGTTTTTT
CDR3 protein: CASGRLELNTGELFF

clone size: .
J gene: TRBJ2-3
V gene: TRBV5-4
D gene: TRBD1
CDR3 DNA: TGTGCCAGCAGCCCGGGACAGGCCCTTGGGGATACGCAGTATTTT
CDR3 protein: CASSPGQALGDTQYF

clone size: .
J gene: TRBJ2-1
V gene: TRBV9
D gene: TRBD2
CDR3 DNA: TGTGCCAGCAGCGTAGGACTAGCGGGGTATGGGTACAATGAGCAGTTCTTC
CDR3 protein: CASSVGLAGYGYNEQFF

clone size: few
J gene: TRBJ2-7
V gene: TRBV27
D gene: .
CDR3 DNA: TGTGCCAGCTCAGACAGGAGTGGGGGGATCTACGAGCAGTACTTC
CDR3 protein: CASSDRSGGIYEQYF

clone size: few
J gene: TRBJ2-1
V gene: TRBV4-3
D gene: TRBD2
CDR3 DNA: TGCGCCAGCAGCCAAGAGTTGGGACTAGCGGGTTCAGAACTCTTC
CDR3 protein: CASSQELGLAGSELF

clone size: .
J gene: TRBJ2-7
V gene: TRBV7-2
D gene: .
CDR3 DNA: TGTGCCAGCAGCTTAGTTCCGGGAACCTCCTACGAGCAGTACTTC
CDR3 protein: CASSLVPGTSYEQYF

clone size: .
J gene: TRBJ1-6
V gene: TRBV20-1
D gene: .
CDR3 DNA: TGCAGTGCTAGGGGGGACTCACCCCTCCACTTT
CDR3 protein: CSARGDSPLHF

clone size: .
J gene: TRBJ2-5
V gene: TRBV2
D gene: .
CDR3 DNA: TGTGCCAGCAACGAACCGGGACAAGGCGAGACCCAGTACTTC
CDR3 protein: CASNEPGQGETQYF

clone size: .
J gene: TRBJ2-4
V gene: TRBV5-8
D gene: .
CDR3 DNA: TGTGCCAGCAGCTTGGTTTCAAACATTCAGTACTTC
CDR3 protein: CASSLVSNIQYF

clone size: .
J gene: TRBJ2-1
V gene: TRBV6-5
D gene: TRBD2
CDR3 DNA: TGTGCCAGCAGACTCGGGGGACTAGCCTACAATGAGCAGTTCTTC
CDR3 protein: CASRLGGLAYNEQFF

clone size: once
J gene: TRBJ1-4
V gene: TRBV19
D gene: TRBD1
CDR3 DNA: TGTGCCAGTAGCGACAGGGGGCGCGGTGAAAAACTGTTTTTT
CDR3 protein: CASSDRGRGEKLFF

clone size: few
J gene: TRBJ1-1
V gene: TRBV6-6
D gene: .
CDR3 DNA: TGTGCCAGCACCGAACACCGGAACACTGAAGCTTTCTTT
CDR3 protein: CASTEHRNTEAFF

clone size: .
J gene: TRBJ2-7
V gene: TRBV6-1
D gene: TRBD2
CDR3 DNA: TGTGCCAGCAGGACTAGCGGGGGCTACGAGCAGTACTTC
CDR3 protein: CASRTSGGYEQYF

clone size: .
J gene: TRBJ1-6
V gene: TRBV5-6
D gene: .
CDR3 DNA: TGTGCCAGCAGCATGGGGGACAAAAATTCACCCCTCCACTTT
CDR3 protein: CASSMGDKNSPLHF